In this sample, the clone carrying this TCR beta chain turned up a few times. This entry is derived from a study of T cells in Graves' hyperthyroidism and ophthalmopathy. Regions amplified from RNA transcripts were the TCR beta CDR3 regions. The TCR CDR3 first-round RT-PCR relied on the HTBI primer set. TCRdb re-derived calls from the multiplex PCR reads in MiXCR, one entry per CDR3 protein. The table records 300,000 to 450,000 distinct CDR3 sequences, 14% to 15% of them present only once. Sequencing used blood. The receptor's source is a woman in her thirties with Graves' hyperthyroidism.

The CDR3 sequence: CASSRPVEKLFF. The CDR3 DNA is TGTGCCAGCAGCCGTCCGGTCGAAAAACTGTTTTTT. This chain joins TRBV7-2 and TRBJ1-4; D not certain. V lost 5 bases and J lost 8, with 9 bases in between. The CDR3 is 12 amino acids. CDR1 and CDR2 (germline): SGHTA, FQGNSA.